Listed below are T cell receptor beta chains from one sample, sequenced in a study of cytomegalovirus exposure and HLA in healthy donors. Profiling relied on immunoSEQ multiplex PCR, and the TCRdb table lists in-frame clones only, not all of them. The table has over 110,000 clones, approximately 86% seen once; the top ten hold 8.5% to 9.5%. The specimen sequenced was PBMCs. Every receptor here comes from a man between 18 and 35 years old in good health and CMV-seropositive. Each CDR3 is given with its conserved first and last residue. A D gene is named only where the DNA matches it firmly. Expanded clones are given a class, and other clones once, few, many or no size at all.

>NA|TRBV10-3|15|TRBJ2-2|TRBD2
TGTGCCATAGGGACTAGCGGGAGAGGCACCGGGGAGCTGTTTTTT
CAIGTSGRGTGELFF
>NA|TRBV5-1|16|TRBJ2-5|NA
TGCGCCAGCAGCCCTCAACTACGACAGAGACAAGAGACCCAGTACTTC
CASSPQLRQRQETQYF
>NA|TRBV11-2|15|TRBJ2-5|NA
TGTGCCAGCAGCTTAGCCGCGGGGTTCCAAGAGACCCAGTACTTC
CASSLAAGFQETQYF
>few|TRBV15|13|TRBJ2-7|NA
TGTGCCACTTCGGACAGACTATCCTACGAGCAGTACTTC
CATSDRLSYEQYF
>NA|TRBV4-2|14|TRBJ2-2|NA
TGTGCCAGCAGCAAGACTAGTGGGGGCGGGGAGCTGTTTTTT
CASSKTSGGGELFF
>few|TRBV7-9|14|TRBJ1-5|TRBD1
TGTGCCAGTCAAGCAGGGGGCATAGAGCAGCCCCAGCATTTT
CASQAGGIEQPQHF
>NA|TRBV6-1|11|TRBJ1-1|NA
TGTGCCAGCAAGGAGGGTGATGAAGCTTTCTTT
CASKEGDEAFF
>NA|TRBV5-1|17|TRBJ2-7|TRBD2
TGCGCCAGCAGCTTGGCCCCTCCTAGCGGGAGAGCTTACGAGCAGTACTTC
CASSLAPPSGRAYEQYF
>NA|TRBV19|14|TRBJ1-5|TRBD1
TGTGCCACCGGCGGGAGGGGGCTGGGTCAGCCCCAGCATTTT
CATGGRGLGQPQHF
>NA|TRBV6-6|16|TRBJ2-7|TRBD2
TGTGCCAGCAGTCCTCGCGGCGGGAGGGCCTTTTACGAGCAGTACTTC
CASSPRGGRAFYEQYF
>NA|TRBV27|15|TRBJ1-4|NA
TGTGCCAGCAGTTTCCGGGAGGGGTTGGTAGAAAAACTGTTTTTT
CASSFREGLVEKLFF
>once|TRBV7-9|14|TRBJ2-7|NA
TGTGCCAGCAGCTTACACAGGGACCTCCTGGAGCAGTACTTC
CASSLHRDLLEQYF
>NA|TRBV11-2|15|TRBJ2-1|TRBD1
TGTGCCAGCAGCCGCACAGGGGCGCGGACGAATGAGCAGTTCTTC
CASSRTGARTNEQFF
>NA|TRBV11-3|12|TRBJ2-1|NA
TGTGCCAGCAGCTTAATCTATAATGAGCAGTTCTTC
CASSLIYNEQFF
>NA|TRBV5-1|15|TRBJ2-2|TRBD1
TGCGCCAGCATCAAAGACAGGGCGGGCACCGGGGAGCTGTTTTTT
CASIKDRAGTGELFF
>NA|TRBV6-1|13|TRBJ1-6|NA
TGTGCCAGCAGTGAAGACATTCAATCACCCCTCCACTTT
CASSEDIQSPLHF
>NA|TRBV25-1|14|TRBJ2-1|TRBD2
TGTGCCAGCAGTGAATTCGGCGGGGGGGATGAGCAGTTCTTC
CASSEFGGGDEQFF
>NA|TRBV2|16|TRBJ2-5|TRBD2
TGTGCCAGCAGCGATACTAGCGGGGGGGCCCCGGAGACCCAGTACTTC
CASSDTSGGAPETQYF
>NA|TRBV5-4|17|TRBJ2-5|TRBD1
TGTGCCAGCAGCTTGGCCTTCGGGACAGGGGTCCCCGAGACCCAGTACTTC
CASSLAFGTGVPETQYF
>NA|TRBV2|12|TRBJ2-5|NA
TGTGCCAGCATTGATACGGAAGAGACCCAGTACTTC
CASIDTEETQYF
>NA|TRBV7-2|13|TRBJ2-3|NA
TGTGCCAGCAGCTTTCCGGGCACAGATACGCAGTATTTT
CASSFPGTDTQYF
>NA|TRBV19|14|TRBJ1-4|NA
TGTGCCAGTAGTATGGGGCAGGGATCTGAAAAACTGTTTTTT
CASSMGQGSEKLFF
>NA|TRBV27|13|TRBJ1-1|NA
TGTGCCAGCAGTTTTAATCGGGTCACTGAAGCTTTCTTT
CASSFNRVTEAFF
>once|TRBV6-5|12|TRBJ2-5|NA
TGTGCCAGCAGCTCACATGGAGAGACCCAGTACTTC
CASSSHGETQYF
>NA|TRBV5-8|11|TRBJ2-5|NA
TGTGCCAGCAGGAGCGCAGAGACCCAGTACTTC
CASRSAETQYF
>NA|TRBV4-1|19|TRBJ1-3|TRBD1
TGCGCCAGCAGCCACGGATGGGTAGGACAGGGGGTCTCTGGAAACACCATATATTTT
CASSHGWVGQGVSGNTIYF
>NA|TRBV2|15|TRBJ1-4|NA
TGTGCCAGCAGAGAGTCGACAAGGCCTAATGAAAAACTGTTTTTT
CASRESTRPNEKLFF
>NA|TRBV6-1|12|TRBJ2-5|NA
TGTGCCAGCAGTGAAGTAGGGGTAGCCCAGTACTTC
CASSEVGVAQYF
>NA|TRBV30|13|TRBJ2-7|TRBD1
TGTGCCTGTCGACGGGACAGCTCCTACGAGCAGTACTTC
CACRRDSSYEQYF
>NA|TRBV7-9|16|TRBJ1-5|NA
TGTGCCAGCAGTTTAGGAGGGCGGGGGTCCAATCAGCCCCAGCATTTT
CASSLGGRGSNQPQHF